This T cell receptor (beta chain) was found in a study of blood T cell repertoires in COVID-19. Whole-study context: Samples representing acute and convalescent COVID-19 were sourced from the United States, Italy and Spain. Sources were T cells, B-cell-depleted T cells, or PBMCs; the material itself was cDNA or gDNA.

Authors' analysis steps: Reference gene primers were amplified, and this amplification served to estimate nucleated cell counts. Produced via immunoSEQ multiplex PCR; TCRdb's table is partial and in-frame only. V and J calls and clone size are those listed in that table; D and trimming were worked out from the DNA. The table lists about 140,000 clones, 80% to 85% of them singletons. V was trimmed by 2 bases and J by 1 base, leaving 9 bases between them. Germline V gene data show CDR1 as SGHRS and CDR2 as YFSETQ. CDR3 length: 14 residues. The clonotype originates from a human donor in a cohort sampled during active COVID-19. This chain connects TRBV5-1 to TRBJ2-5; perhaps TRBD1 as D (5 bases). Material: peripheral blood. The CDR3 region is CASSLMTVQETQYF. The DNA for the CDR3 is TGCGCCAGCAGCTTAATGACAGTCCAAGAGACCCAGTACTTC.